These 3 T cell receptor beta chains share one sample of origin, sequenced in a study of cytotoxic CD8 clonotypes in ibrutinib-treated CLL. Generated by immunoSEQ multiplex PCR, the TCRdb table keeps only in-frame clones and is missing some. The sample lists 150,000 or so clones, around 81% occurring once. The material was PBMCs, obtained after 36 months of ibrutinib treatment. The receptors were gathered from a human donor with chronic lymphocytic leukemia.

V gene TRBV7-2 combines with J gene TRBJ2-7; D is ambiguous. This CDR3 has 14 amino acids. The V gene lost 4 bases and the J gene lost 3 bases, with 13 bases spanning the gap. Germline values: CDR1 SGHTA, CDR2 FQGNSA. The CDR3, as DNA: TGTGCCAGCAGCTATCAGGACCAAGGCTACGAGCAGTACTTC. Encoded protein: CASSYQDQGYEQYF.

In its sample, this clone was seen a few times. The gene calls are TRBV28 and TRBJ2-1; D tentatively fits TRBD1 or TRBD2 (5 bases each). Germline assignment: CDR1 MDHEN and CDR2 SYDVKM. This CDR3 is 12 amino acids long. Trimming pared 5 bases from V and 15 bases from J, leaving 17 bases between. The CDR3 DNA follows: TGTGCCAGCAGTGCTCAGGGACCTAGGCTGTTCTTC. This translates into CASSAQGPRLFF.

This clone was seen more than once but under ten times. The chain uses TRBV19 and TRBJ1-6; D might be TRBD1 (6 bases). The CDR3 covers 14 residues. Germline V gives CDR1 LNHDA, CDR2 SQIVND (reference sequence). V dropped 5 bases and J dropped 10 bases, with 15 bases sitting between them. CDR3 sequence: CASSSQGQSSPLHF. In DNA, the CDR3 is TGTGCCAGTAGTTCACAGGGTCAGTCCTCACCCCTCCACTTT. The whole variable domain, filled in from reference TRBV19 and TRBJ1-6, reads DGGITQSPKYLFRKEGQNVTLSCEQNLNHDAMYWYRQDPGQGLRLIYYSQIVNDFQKGDIAEGYSVSREKKESFPLTVTSAQKNPTAFYLCASSSQGQSSPLHFGNGTRLTVT.